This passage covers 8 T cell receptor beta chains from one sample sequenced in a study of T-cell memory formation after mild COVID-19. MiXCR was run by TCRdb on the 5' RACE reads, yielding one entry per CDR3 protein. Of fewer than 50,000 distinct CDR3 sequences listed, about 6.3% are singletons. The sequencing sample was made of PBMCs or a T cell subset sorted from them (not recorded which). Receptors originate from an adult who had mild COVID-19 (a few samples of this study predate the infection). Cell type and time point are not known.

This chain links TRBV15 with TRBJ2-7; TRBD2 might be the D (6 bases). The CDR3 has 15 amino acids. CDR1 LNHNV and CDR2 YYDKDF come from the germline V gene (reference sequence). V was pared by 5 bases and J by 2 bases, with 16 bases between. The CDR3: CATSGGRTGPYEQYF. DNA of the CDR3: TGTGCCACCAGCGGAGGGCGGACCGGTCCCTACGAGCAGTACTTC.

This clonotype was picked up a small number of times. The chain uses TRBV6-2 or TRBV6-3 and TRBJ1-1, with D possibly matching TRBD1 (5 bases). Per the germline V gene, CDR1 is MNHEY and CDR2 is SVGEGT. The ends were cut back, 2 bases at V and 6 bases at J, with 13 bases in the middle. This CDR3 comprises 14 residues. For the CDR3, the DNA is TGTGCCAGCAGTTACGGGGGTGGCGGGGCTGAAGCTTTCTTT. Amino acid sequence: CASSYGGGGAEAFF.

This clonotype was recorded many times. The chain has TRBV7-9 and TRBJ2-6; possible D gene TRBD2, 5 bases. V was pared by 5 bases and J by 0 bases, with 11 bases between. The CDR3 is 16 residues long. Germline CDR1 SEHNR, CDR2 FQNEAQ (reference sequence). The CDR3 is CASSPGLGSGANVLTF. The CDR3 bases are TGTGCCAGCAGCCCCGGACTGGGCTCTGGGGCCAACGTCCTGACTTTC. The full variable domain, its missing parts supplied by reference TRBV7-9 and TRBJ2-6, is DTGVSQNPRHKITKRGQNVTFRCDPISEHNRLYWYRQTLGQGPEFLTYFQNEAQLEKSRLLSDRFSAERPKGSFSTLEIQRTEQGDSAMYLCASSPGLGSGANVLTFGAGSRLTVL.

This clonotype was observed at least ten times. In DNA form, the CDR3 reads TGTGCCAGCAGCCTCGGGCGCCACGAAAAACTGTTTTTT. Amino acid sequence: CASSLGRHEKLFF. This chain connects TRBV7-2 to TRBJ1-4; no definite D call. The germline V gene encodes CDR1 SGHTA and CDR2 FQGNSA. The CDR3 runs to 13 residues. Trimming shortened V by 5 bases and J by 8 bases, and 12 bases separated the two germline ends.

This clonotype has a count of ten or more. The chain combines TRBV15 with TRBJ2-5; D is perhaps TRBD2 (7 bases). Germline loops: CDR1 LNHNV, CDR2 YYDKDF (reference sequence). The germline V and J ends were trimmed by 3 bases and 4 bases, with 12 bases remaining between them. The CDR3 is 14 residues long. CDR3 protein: CATSSRGGGETQYF. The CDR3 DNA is TGTGCCACCAGCAGCCGAGGGGGGGGAGAGACCCAGTACTTC.

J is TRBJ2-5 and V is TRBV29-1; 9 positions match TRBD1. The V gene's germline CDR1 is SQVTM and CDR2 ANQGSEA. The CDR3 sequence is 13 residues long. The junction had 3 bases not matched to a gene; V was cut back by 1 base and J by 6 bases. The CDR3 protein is CSVEVGQGQTQYF. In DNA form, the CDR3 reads TGCAGCGTTGAAGTTGGACAGGGGCAGACCCAGTACTTC.

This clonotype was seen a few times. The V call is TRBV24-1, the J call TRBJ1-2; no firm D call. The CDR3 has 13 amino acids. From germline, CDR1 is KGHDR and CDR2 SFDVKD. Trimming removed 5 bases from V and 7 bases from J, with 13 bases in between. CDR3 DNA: TGTGCCACCAGTGGCAAAGGAGGAGGTGGCTACACCTTC. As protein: CATSGKGGGGYTF.

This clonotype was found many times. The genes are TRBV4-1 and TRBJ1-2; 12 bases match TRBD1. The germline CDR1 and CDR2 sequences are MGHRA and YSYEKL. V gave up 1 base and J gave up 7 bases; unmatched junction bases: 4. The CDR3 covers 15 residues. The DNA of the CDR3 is TGCGCCAGCAGCCAAGGGGACAGGGGGCCCGGTGGCTACACCTTC. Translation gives CASSQGDRGPGGYTF.